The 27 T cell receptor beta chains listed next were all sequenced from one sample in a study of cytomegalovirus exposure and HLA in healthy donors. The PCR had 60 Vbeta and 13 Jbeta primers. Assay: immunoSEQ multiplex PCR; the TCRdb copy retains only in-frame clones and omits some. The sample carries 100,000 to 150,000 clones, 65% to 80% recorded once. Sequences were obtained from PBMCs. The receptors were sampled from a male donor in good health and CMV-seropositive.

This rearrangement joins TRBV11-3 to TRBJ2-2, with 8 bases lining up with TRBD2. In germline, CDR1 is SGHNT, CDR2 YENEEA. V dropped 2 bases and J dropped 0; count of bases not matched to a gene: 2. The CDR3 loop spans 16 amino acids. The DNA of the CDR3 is TGTGCCAGCAGCTTAAATAGCGGGACGAACACCGGGGAGCTGTTTTTT. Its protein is CASSLNSGTNTGELFF.

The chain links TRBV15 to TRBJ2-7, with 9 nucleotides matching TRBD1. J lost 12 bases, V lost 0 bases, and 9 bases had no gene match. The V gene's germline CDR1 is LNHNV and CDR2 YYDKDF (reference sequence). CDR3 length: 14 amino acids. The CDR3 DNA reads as TGTGCCACCAGCAGAGATAGGGACAGGGTCTGGGTGTACTTC. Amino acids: CATSRDRDRVWVYF.

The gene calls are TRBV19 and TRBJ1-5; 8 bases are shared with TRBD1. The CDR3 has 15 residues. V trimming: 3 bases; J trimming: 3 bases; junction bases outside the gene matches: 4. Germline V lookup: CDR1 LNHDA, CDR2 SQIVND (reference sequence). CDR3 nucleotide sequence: TGTGCCAGTAGTATGACAGGGGCCTACAATCAGCCCCAGCATTTT. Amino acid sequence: CASSMTGAYNQPQHF.

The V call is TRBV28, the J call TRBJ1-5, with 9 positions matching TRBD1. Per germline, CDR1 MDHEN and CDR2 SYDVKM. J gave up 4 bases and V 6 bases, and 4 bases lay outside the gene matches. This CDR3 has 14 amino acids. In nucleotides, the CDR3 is TGTGCCAGCAGATTGGGACAGGGAAATCAGCCCCAGCATTTT. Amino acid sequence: CASRLGQGNQPQHF.

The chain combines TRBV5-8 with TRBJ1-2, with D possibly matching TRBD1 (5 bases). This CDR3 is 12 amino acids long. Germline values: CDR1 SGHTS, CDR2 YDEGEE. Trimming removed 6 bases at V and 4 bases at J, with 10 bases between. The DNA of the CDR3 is TGTGCCAGCAAGGGGAGGGGCTATGGCTACACCTTC. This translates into CASKGRGYGYTF.

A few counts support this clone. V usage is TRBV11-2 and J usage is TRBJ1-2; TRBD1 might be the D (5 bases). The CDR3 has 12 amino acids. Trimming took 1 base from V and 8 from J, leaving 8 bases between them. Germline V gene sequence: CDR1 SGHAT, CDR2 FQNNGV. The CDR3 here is CASSLGGEGYTF. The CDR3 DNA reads TGTGCCAGCAGCTTAGGGGGGGAAGGCTACACCTTC.

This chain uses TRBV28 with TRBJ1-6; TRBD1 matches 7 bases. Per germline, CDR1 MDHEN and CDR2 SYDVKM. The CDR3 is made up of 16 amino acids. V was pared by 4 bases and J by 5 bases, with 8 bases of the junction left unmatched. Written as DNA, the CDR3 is TGTGCCAGCAGTTCTGGACAGGTCGGAAATAATTCACCCCTCCACTTT. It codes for CASSSGQVGNNSPLHF.

The CDR3: CASSLDGGAATQYF. Here the CDR3 DNA reads TGTGCCAGCAGCTTGGATGGAGGGGCGGCTACGCAGTATTTT. J is TRBJ2-3 and V is TRBV5-4; tentatively, D is TRBD2 (6 bases). V was pared by 0 bases and J by 8 bases, with 13 bases between. There are 14 residues in the CDR3. Germline-derived CDR1 and CDR2 are SGHNT and YYREEE (reference sequence).

This CDR3 is CASSLQGVAGNEQFF. The CDR3 DNA sequence: TGTGCCAGCAGTCTACAGGGGGTTGCGGGCAATGAGCAGTTCTTC. The V and J genes are TRBV27 and TRBJ2-1; 8 positions match TRBD1. Germline V gene data show CDR1 as MNHEY and CDR2 as SMNVEV (reference sequence). The CDR3 runs to 15 residues. The V gene end was trimmed by 5 bases and the J gene end by 6 bases; junction bases not matched to a gene: 9.

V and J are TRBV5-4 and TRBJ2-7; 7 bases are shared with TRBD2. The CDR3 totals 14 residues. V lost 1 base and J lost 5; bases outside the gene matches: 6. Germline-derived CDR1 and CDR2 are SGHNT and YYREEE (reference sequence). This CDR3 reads CASSLFGRPNEQYF. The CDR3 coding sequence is TGTGCCAGCAGCTTGTTCGGGAGGCCCAACGAGCAGTACTTC.

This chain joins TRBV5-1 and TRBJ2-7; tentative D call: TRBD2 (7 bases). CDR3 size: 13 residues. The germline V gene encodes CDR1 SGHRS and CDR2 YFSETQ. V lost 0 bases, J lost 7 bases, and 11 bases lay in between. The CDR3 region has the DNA TGCGCCAGCAGCTTGGATGGGAGGGGGGAGCAGTACTTC. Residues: CASSLDGRGEQYF.

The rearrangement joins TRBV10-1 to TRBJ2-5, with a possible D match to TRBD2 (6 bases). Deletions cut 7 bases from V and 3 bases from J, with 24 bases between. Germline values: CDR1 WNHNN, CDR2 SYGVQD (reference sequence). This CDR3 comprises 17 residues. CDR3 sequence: CASKPELGSSVKETQYF. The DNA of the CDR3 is TGCGCCAGCAAACCCGAGCTCGGGAGTAGCGTCAAAGAGACCCAGTACTTC.

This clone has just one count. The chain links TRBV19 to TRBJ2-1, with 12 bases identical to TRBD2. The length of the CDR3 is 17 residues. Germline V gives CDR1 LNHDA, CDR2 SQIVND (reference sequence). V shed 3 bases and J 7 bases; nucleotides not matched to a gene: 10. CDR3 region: CASSIRGLAGSKNEQFF. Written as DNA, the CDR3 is TGTGCCAGTAGTATCCGTGGACTAGCGGGAAGCAAGAATGAGCAGTTCTTC.

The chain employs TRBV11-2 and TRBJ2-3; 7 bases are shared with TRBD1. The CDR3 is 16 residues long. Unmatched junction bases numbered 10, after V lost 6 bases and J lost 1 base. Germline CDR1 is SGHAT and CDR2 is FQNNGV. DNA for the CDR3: TGTGCCAGCAGTCCACAGGGGCGAGTGGGCACAGATACGCAGTATTTT. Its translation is CASSPQGRVGTDTQYF.

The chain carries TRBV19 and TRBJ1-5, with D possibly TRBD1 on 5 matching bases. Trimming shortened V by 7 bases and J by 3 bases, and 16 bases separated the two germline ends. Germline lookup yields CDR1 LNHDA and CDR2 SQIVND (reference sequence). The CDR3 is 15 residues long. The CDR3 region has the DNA TGTGCCAGTACCACGGGTGGGGACTACAATCAGCCCCAGCATTTT. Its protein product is CASTTGGDYNQPQHF.

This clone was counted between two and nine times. The CDR3 DNA reads TGTGCCAGCAGTCCCCGGGACAGGGGGCGGGTCAGAAGCTACACCTTC. Amino acids: CASSPRDRGRVRSYTF. The V gene is TRBV27, the J gene TRBJ1-2; the match to TRBD1 covers 12 bases. The trim removed 5 bases at V and 9 bases at J, leaving 13 bases unmatched. This CDR3 contains 16 residues. Germline CDR1 MNHEY, CDR2 SMNVEV (reference sequence).

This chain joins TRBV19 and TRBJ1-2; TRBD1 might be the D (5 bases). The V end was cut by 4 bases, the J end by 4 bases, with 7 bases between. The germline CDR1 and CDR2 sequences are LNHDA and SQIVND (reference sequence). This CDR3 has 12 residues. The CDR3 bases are TGTGCCAGTAGTAGACAGACCTATGGCTACACCTTC. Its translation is CASSRQTYGYTF.

CDR3 residues: CASSESGQQTGELFF. The CDR3, as DNA: TGTGCCAGCAGTGAAAGTGGACAACAGACCGGGGAGCTGTTTTTT. V gene TRBV6-4 combines with J gene TRBJ2-2; possible D gene TRBD1, 5 bases. The germline gives CDR1 MRHNA, CDR2 SNTAGT. Trimming pared 3 bases from V and 5 bases from J, leaving 13 bases between. The CDR3 consists of 15 residues.

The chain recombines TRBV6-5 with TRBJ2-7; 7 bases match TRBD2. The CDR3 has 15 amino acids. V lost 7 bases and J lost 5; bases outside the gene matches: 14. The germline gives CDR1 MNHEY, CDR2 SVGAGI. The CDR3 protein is CASNPRGGWSDEQYF. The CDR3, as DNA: TGTGCCAGCAACCCTAGGGGAGGGTGGTCTGACGAGCAGTACTTC.

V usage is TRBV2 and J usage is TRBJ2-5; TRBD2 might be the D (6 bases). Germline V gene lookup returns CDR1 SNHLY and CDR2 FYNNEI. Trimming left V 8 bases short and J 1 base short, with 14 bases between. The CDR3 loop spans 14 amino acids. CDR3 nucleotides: TGTGCCAGCCGTGCCGGGACTTTCCAAGAGACCCAGTACTTC. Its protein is CASRAGTFQETQYF.

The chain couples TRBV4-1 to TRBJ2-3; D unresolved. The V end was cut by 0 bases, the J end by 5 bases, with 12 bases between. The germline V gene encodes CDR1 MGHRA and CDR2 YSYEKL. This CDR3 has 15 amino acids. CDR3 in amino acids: CASSQDLGRLDTQYF. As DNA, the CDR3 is TGCGCCAGCAGCCAAGATCTTGGCAGGCTAGATACGCAGTATTTT.

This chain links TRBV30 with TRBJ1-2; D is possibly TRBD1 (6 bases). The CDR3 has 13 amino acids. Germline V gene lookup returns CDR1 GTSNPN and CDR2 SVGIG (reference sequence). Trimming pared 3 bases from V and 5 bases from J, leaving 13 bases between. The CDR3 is CAWSARQVYGYTF. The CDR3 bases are TGTGCCTGGAGCGCTAGACAGGTTTATGGCTACACCTTC.

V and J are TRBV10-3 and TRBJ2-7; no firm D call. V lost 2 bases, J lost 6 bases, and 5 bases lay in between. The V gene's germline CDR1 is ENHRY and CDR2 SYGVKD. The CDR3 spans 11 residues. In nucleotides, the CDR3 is TGTGCCATCAGTGAGGGCGGCGAGCAGTACTTC. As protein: CAISEGGEQYF.

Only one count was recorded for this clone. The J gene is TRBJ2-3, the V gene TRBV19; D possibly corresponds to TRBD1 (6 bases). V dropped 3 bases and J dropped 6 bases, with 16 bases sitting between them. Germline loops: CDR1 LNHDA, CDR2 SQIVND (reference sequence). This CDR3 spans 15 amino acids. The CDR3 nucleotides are TGTGCCAGTAGTATCCGGGCAGGGGCTTCGGATACGCAGTATTTT. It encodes CASSIRAGASDTQYF.

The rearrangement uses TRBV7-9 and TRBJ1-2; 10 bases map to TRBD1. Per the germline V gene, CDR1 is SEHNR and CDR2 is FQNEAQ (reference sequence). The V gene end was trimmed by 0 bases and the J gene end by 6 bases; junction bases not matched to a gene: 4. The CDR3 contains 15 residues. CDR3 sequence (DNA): TGTGCCAGCAGCTTAGCTGGGACAGGGGCGGATGGCTACACCTTC. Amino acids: CASSLAGTGADGYTF.

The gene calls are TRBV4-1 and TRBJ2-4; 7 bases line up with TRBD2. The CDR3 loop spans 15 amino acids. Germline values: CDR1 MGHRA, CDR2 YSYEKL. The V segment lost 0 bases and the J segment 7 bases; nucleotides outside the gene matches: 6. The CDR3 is CASSQDAGVGNIQYF. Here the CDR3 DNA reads TGCGCCAGCAGCCAAGACGCGGGAGTGGGTAACATTCAGTACTTC.

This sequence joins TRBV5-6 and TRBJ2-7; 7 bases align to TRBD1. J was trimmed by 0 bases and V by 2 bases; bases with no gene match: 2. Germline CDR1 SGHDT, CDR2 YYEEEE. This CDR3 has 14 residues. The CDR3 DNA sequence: TGTGCCAGCAGCTTACAGGGGACCTCCTACGAGCAGTACTTC. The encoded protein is CASSLQGTSYEQYF.